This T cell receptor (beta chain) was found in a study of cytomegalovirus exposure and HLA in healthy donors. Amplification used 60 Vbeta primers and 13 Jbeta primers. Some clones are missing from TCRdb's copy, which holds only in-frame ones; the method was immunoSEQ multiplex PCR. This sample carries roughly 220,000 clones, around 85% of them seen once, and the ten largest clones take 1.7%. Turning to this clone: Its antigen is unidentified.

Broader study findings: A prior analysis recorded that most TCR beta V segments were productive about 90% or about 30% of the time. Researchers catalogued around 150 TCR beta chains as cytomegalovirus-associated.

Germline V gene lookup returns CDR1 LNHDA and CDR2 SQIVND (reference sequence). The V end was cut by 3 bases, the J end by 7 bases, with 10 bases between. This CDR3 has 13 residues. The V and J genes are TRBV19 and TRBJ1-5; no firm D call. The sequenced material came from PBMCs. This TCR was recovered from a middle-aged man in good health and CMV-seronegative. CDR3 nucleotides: TGTGCCAGTAGTATGGAGGATTGGCAGCCCCAGCATTTT. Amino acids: CASSMEDWQPQHF.